The entry below gives a single TCR beta chain sequence along with its context. The data stem from a study of blood T cell repertoires in COVID-19. The method was immunoSEQ multiplex PCR; TCRdb's version includes in-frame clones alone and lacks a portion of them. The repertoire holds some 270,000 clones, with 70% to 90% as singletons. CDR1 and CDR2 from the germline V gene are MNHNS and SASEGT. The V gene lost 2 bases and the J gene lost 2 bases, with 18 bases spanning the gap. CDR3 size: 17 residues. The receptor was derived from an older woman with acute or convalescent COVID-19. Source material: peripheral blood. The J gene is TRBJ1-2, the V gene TRBV6-1; D is undetermined. The CDR3 reads CASSERYSRVSNYGYTF. CDR3 DNA: TGTGCCAGCAGTGAAAGGTACAGCCGAGTTTCGAACTATGGCTACACCTTC.